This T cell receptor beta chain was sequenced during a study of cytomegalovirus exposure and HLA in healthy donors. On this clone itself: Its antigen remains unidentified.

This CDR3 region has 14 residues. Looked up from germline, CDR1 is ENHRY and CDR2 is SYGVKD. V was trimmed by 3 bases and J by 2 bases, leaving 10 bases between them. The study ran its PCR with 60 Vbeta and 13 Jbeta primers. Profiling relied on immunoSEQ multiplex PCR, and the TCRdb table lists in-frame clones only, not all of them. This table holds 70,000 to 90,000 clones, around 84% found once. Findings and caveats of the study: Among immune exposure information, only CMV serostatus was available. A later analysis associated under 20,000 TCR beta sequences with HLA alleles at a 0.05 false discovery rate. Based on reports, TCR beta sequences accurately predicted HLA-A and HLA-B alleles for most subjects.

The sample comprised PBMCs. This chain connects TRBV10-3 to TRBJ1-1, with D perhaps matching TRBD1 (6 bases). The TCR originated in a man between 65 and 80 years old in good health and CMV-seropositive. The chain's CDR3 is CAISEGQPNTEAFF. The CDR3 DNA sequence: TGTGCCATCAGTGAAGGACAGCCAAACACTGAAGCTTTCTTT.